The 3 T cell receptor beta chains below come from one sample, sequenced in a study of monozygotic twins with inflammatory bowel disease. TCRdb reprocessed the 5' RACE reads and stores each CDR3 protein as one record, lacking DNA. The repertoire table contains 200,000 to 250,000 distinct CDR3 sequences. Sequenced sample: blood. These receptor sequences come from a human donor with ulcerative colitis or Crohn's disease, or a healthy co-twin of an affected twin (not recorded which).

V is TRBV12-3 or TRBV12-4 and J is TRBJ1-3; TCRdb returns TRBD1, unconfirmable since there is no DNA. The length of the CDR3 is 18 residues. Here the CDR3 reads CASSFLGTSGASGNTIYF.

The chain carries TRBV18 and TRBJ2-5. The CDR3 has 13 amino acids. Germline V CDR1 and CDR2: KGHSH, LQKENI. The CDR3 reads CASSPYPKETQYF.

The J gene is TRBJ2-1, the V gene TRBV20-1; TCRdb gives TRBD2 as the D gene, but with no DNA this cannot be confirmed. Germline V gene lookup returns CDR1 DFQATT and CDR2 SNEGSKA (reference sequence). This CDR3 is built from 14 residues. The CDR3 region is CSADEAGGLLEQFF.